Listed below are T cell receptor beta chains from one sample, sequenced in a study of Ad26.COV2.S vaccination and SARS-CoV-2 variants. TCRdb's copy holds only in-frame clones and misses some; the assay was immunoSEQ multiplex PCR. The table shows 300,000 to 500,000 clones, with about 88% occurring only once. The sequences come from peripheral blood, collected in a trial of Ad26.COV2.S vaccine versus placebo. These receptors were taken from a person between 18 and 59 years old who received the Ad26.COV2.S COVID-19 vaccine or a placebo. Both conserved end residues are trimmed from each CDR3. The order of the fields is V gene, J gene, CDR3 protein.

v_gene: TRBV7-2; j_gene: TRBJ1-2; CDR3aa: ASSFDRGNYGYT
v_gene: TRBV5-1; j_gene: TRBJ2-5; CDR3aa: ASSLNSERETQY
v_gene: TRBV19; j_gene: TRBJ1-1; CDR3aa: ASSPGQGGMNTEAF
v_gene: TRBV18; j_gene: TRBJ1-1; CDR3aa: ASSQEGATEAF
v_gene: TRBV2; j_gene: TRBJ2-7; CDR3aa: ASSEGSLRSYEQY
v_gene: TRBV4-2; j_gene: TRBJ1-2; CDR3aa: ASSQDDNYGYT
v_gene: TRBV27; j_gene: TRBJ1-6; CDR3aa: ASSFRLLGSPLH
v_gene: TRBV5-5; j_gene: TRBJ2-7; CDR3aa: ASSLRGVPYEQY
v_gene: TRBV7-9; j_gene: TRBJ2-7; CDR3aa: ASSSRLAGVYEQY
v_gene: TRBV6-5; j_gene: TRBJ2-7; CDR3aa: ASSRQISYEQY
v_gene: TRBV9; j_gene: TRBJ2-7; CDR3aa: ASSVEGQGQHEQY
v_gene: TRBV5-1; j_gene: TRBJ2-7; CDR3aa: ASSFKGRGPIYEQY
v_gene: TRBV5-5; j_gene: TRBJ2-7; CDR3aa: ASSLSNYEQY
v_gene: TRBV5-5; j_gene: TRBJ2-7; CDR3aa: ASSLDFYEQY
v_gene: TRBV5-6; j_gene: TRBJ1-2; CDR3aa: ASSRDGFYGYT
v_gene: TRBV18; j_gene: TRBJ2-7; CDR3aa: ASSPNGGDEQY
v_gene: TRBV6-5; j_gene: TRBJ1-2; CDR3aa: ASSYSRGASSYGYT
v_gene: TRBV27; j_gene: TRBJ2-1; CDR3aa: ASSLTDRNNEQF
v_gene: TRBV11-2; j_gene: TRBJ1-1; CDR3aa: ASSLYRGNTEAF
v_gene: TRBV11-2; j_gene: TRBJ2-7; CDR3aa: ASRPGQGNEQY
v_gene: TRBV6-4; j_gene: TRBJ1-2; CDR3aa: ASSAPGEYGYT
v_gene: TRBV5-6; j_gene: TRBJ1-1; CDR3aa: ASSSDINTEAF
v_gene: TRBV6-5; j_gene: TRBJ1-1; CDR3aa: ASTRGTGMNTEAF
v_gene: TRBV2; j_gene: TRBJ1-2; CDR3aa: ASSEKQDRGNYGYT
v_gene: TRBV25-1; j_gene: TRBJ1-3; CDR3aa: ASSDWGPGNTIY
v_gene: TRBV30; j_gene: TRBJ2-1; CDR3aa: AWSRGRVVYNEQF
v_gene: TRBV6-4; j_gene: TRBJ1-2; CDR3aa: ASSGGYGYT
v_gene: TRBV7-9; j_gene: TRBJ2-3; CDR3aa: ASSFYSGGTDTQY
v_gene: TRBV6-5; j_gene: TRBJ2-1; CDR3aa: ASQKDRTYYNEQF
v_gene: TRBV27; j_gene: TRBJ1-4; CDR3aa: ASSPRTDEKLF
v_gene: TRBV4-1; j_gene: TRBJ2-7; CDR3aa: ASRSRPGQGGYEQY
v_gene: TRBV5-6; j_gene: TRBJ2-7; CDR3aa: ASSPAGLHYEQY
v_gene: TRBV11-3; j_gene: TRBJ2-3; CDR3aa: ASSLGGSSTDTQY
v_gene: TRBV7-8; j_gene: TRBJ2-6; CDR3aa: ASSLGRIPLLGANVLT
v_gene: TRBV20-1; j_gene: TRBJ2-1; CDR3aa: RAGDYNEQF
v_gene: TRBV2; j_gene: TRBJ2-1; CDR3aa: ASSLRDRSLFFTNEQF
v_gene: TRBV5-4; j_gene: TRBJ1-2; CDR3aa: ASRRATGGERGYT